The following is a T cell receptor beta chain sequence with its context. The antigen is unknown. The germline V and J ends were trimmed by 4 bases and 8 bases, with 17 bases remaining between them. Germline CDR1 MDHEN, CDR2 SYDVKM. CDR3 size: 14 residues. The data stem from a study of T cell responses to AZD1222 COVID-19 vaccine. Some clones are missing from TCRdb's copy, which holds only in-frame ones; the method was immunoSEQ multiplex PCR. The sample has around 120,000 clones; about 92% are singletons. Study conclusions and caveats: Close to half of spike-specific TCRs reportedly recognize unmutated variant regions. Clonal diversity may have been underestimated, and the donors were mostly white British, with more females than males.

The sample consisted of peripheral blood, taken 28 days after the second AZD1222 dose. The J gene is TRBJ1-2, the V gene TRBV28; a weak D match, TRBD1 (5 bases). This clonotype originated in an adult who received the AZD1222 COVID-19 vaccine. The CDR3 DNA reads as TGTGCCAGCAGTTGGTCTCTAGACAGTGCCGGCTACACCTTC. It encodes CASSWSLDSAGYTF.